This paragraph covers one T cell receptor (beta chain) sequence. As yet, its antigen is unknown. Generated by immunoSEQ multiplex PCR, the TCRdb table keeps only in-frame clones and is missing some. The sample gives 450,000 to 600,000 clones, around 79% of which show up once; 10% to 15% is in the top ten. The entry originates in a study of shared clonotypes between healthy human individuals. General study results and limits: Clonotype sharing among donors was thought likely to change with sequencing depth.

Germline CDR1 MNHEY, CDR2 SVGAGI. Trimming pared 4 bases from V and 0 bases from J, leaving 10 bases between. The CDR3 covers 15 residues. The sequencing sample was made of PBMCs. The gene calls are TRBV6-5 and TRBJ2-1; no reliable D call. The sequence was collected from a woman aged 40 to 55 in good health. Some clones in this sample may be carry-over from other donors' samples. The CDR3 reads CASSLSVSSYNEQFF. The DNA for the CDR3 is TGTGCCAGCAGTTTAAGCGTGAGCTCCTACAATGAGCAGTTCTTC.